This TCR beta chain was captured in a study of OX40 agonist ivuxolimab in advanced cancers. About this clone: This specimen includes other DNA sequences encoding the same CDR3.

Some clones are missing from TCRdb's copy, which holds only in-frame ones; the method was immunoSEQ multiplex PCR. The table has 80,000 or so clones, approximately 85% seen once. The origin of this receptor is an adult with an advanced solid tumor such as melanoma, head and neck, liver or kidney cancer. The material was CD4+ or CD8+ T cells sorted from blood, obtained in a trial of the OX40 agonist ivuxolimab.

This CDR3 is CASSSEKPLGGNQPQHF. The CDR3 coding sequence is TGTGCCAGCTCGTCCGAAAAGCCCCTTGGTGGCAATCAGCCCCAGCATTTT. This chain joins TRBV18 and TRBJ1-5; no reliable D call. This CDR3 comprises 17 residues. V dropped 6 bases and J dropped 2 bases, with 20 bases sitting between them. Looked up from germline, CDR1 is KGHSH and CDR2 is LQKENI.